Below, 12 T cell receptor beta chains from the same sample are listed, as sequenced in a study of blood T cell repertoires in COVID-19. Repertoires were generated with immunoSEQ multiplex PCR, while TCRdb's copy carries only in-frame clones and drops some. The table records hundreds of thousands of clones, 89% of them present only once. The sequenced sample was peripheral blood. The source of these receptors is a woman aged 30 to 39 with COVID-19, enrolled during active disease.

This clone was recorded only once. The V and J genes are TRBV6-2 or TRBV6-3 and TRBJ1-1, with D possibly matching TRBD1 (5 bases). V shed 0 bases and J shed 5 bases, with 19 bases lying between them. In germline, CDR1 is MNHEY, CDR2 SVGEGT. The CDR3 is 17 amino acids. The CDR3 DNA is TGTGCCAGCAGTTACTCTGGCAGGGCTGTCCTGGGAACTGAAGCTTTCTTT. Translation gives CASSYSGRAVLGTEAFF.

The rearrangement links TRBV11-1 to TRBJ1-1, with 11 bases matching TRBD1. The V gene end was trimmed by 5 bases and the J gene end by 3 bases; junction bases not matched to a gene: 8. Germline loops: CDR1 SGHAT, CDR2 FQDESV (reference sequence). The CDR3 is made up of 16 amino acids. The CDR3 is CASSSGQGAMDTEAFF. The CDR3 bases are TGTGCCAGCAGCAGTGGACAGGGGGCGATGGACACTGAAGCTTTCTTT.

The chain employs TRBV6-2 or TRBV6-3 and TRBJ2-1; D perhaps matches TRBD1 (5 bases). Trimming removed 2 bases at V and 7 bases at J, with 9 bases between. Germline V lookup: CDR1 MNHEY, CDR2 SVGEGT. There are 13 residues in the CDR3. CDR3 in DNA: TGTGCCAGCAGTTACAGCAGGGTTAATGAGCAGTTCTTC. It is translated as CASSYSRVNEQFF.

The chain joins TRBV6-5 to TRBJ2-2; 12 bases align to TRBD1. The germline gives CDR1 MNHEY, CDR2 SVGAGI. J was trimmed by 7 bases and V by 6 bases; bases with no gene match: 3. This CDR3 spans 14 amino acids. CDR3 nucleotides: TGTGCCAGCAGGGGACAGGGGGCAATCGGGGAGCTGTTTTTT. As protein: CASRGQGAIGELFF.

The table lists this clone with a count of one. V usage is TRBV11-2 and J usage is TRBJ2-5; 8 nucleotides agree with TRBD2. V was pared by 2 bases and J by 1 base, with 3 bases of the junction left unmatched. The CDR3 extends over 15 amino acids. Per the germline V gene, CDR1 is SGHAT and CDR2 is FQNNGV. The CDR3 here is CASSLRRGGQETQYF. The CDR3 DNA follows: TGTGCCAGCAGCTTACGACGGGGGGGCCAAGAGACCCAGTACTTC.

The rearrangement joins TRBV27 to TRBJ1-6, with 7 bases lining up with TRBD1. This CDR3 contains 19 residues. V gave up 3 bases and J gave up 0 bases; unmatched junction bases: 11. The germline V gene has CDR1 MNHEY and CDR2 SMNVEV (reference sequence). In DNA, the CDR3 is TGTGCCAGCAGTTTTGGGGTGCCGGGACAGAGCTCCTATAATTCACCCCTCCACTTT. This codes for CASSFGVPGQSSYNSPLHF.

V gene TRBV10-3 combines with J gene TRBJ1-1; D not resolved. Per the germline V gene, CDR1 is ENHRY and CDR2 is SYGVKD. There are 17 residues in the CDR3. Trimming took 2 bases from V and 6 from J, leaving 22 bases between them. For the CDR3, the DNA is TGTGCCATCAGTGAGACGGGTGGGTTCACTTCTCTTCCTGAAGCTTTCTTT. It yields the protein CAISETGGFTSLPEAFF.

The chain recombines TRBV5-5 with TRBJ2-7; 9 bases align to TRBD1. Germline V gene data show CDR1 as SGHKS and CDR2 as YYEKEE (reference sequence). Germline trimming cut 4 bases from V and 2 bases from J; bases unmatched to any gene: 4. The CDR3 loop spans 14 amino acids. The CDR3: CASSQGTGTYEQYF. DNA of the CDR3: TGTGCCAGCAGCCAGGGGACAGGGACCTACGAGCAGTACTTC.

Regarding this clone: This specimen includes other DNA sequences encoding the same CDR3. The chain uses TRBV9 and TRBJ2-2; no definite D call. Trimming removed 0 bases from V and 0 bases from J, with 6 bases in between. The CDR3 extends over 15 amino acids. CDR1 and CDR2 from the germline V gene are SGDLS and YYNGEE. Written as DNA, the CDR3 is TGTGCCAGCAGCGTAGGAGGAGCGAACACCGGGGAGCTGTTTTTT. Its translation: CASSVGGANTGELFF.

The J gene is TRBJ2-7, the V gene TRBV29-1; TRBD2 might be the D (6 bases). Germline CDR1 is SQVTM and CDR2 is ANQGSEA. Trimming took 5 bases from V and 5 from J, leaving 7 bases between them. The CDR3 extends over 10 amino acids. CDR3 DNA sequence: TGCAGCGTTTGGGGGGACGAGCAGTACTTC. It yields the protein CSVWGDEQYF.

This rearrangement joins TRBV9 to TRBJ2-1; 7 bases fit TRBD1. This CDR3 is 15 amino acids long. Germline V gives CDR1 SGDLS, CDR2 YYNGEE. V gave up 7 bases and J gave up 4 bases; unmatched junction bases: 11. As DNA, the CDR3 is TGTGCCAGCTCCCAGGGGGACGGTAGATACAATGAGCAGTTCTTC. Translated: CASSQGDGRYNEQFF.

This sequence joins TRBV4-1 and TRBJ2-5; possible D gene TRBD2, 6 bases. Trimming removed 0 bases from V and 9 bases from J, with 14 bases in between. The germline CDR1 and CDR2 sequences are MGHRA and YSYEKL. The CDR3 runs to 14 residues. CDR3 amino acids: CASSQDLISGAQYF. CDR3 DNA: TGCGCCAGCAGCCAAGATCTAATATCGGGGGCCCAGTACTTC.